One and the same sample provided the 19 T cell receptor beta chains below, sequenced in a study of molecular identifiers for immune sequencing clone quantification. One entry per CDR3 protein results from TCRdb running MiXCR on the PCR reads. The table records 250,000 to 350,000 distinct CDR3 sequences, about 21% of them present only once. The sample taken for sequencing was naive CD8+ T cells from blood, with Jurkat cell RNA spiked in. Indicated subset: FACS-sorted CD8+CD4-CCR7+CD45RA+ naive T cells. The receptors stem from a human donor in good health. Some libraries in this study had Jurkat cell RNA spiked in.

This clonotype was seen a handful of times. This sequence joins TRBV6-2 or TRBV6-3 and TRBJ1-1; TRBD1 aligns across 8 bases. This CDR3 comprises 14 residues. The germline V gene encodes CDR1 MNHEY and CDR2 SVGEGT. V shed 6 bases, J shed 5 bases, and the junction held 8 bases outside the gene matches. CDR3 nucleotide sequence: TGTGCCAGCAGCTCGGACAGGGTGTATACTGAAGCTTTCTTT. As protein: CASSSDRVYTEAFF.

This clonotype was detected ten times or more. The V gene is TRBV27, the J gene TRBJ2-7; D gene ambiguous. Trimming left V 2 bases short and J 7 bases short, with 15 bases between. Germline assignment: CDR1 MNHEY and CDR2 SMNVEV (reference sequence). This CDR3 has 14 residues. The CDR3 DNA reads TGTGCCAGCAGTTTAGCTTGGGTGGGTCGGGAGCAGTACTTC. Translating gives CASSLAWVGREQYF.

The table lists this clonotype with many counts. The rearrangement links TRBV2 to TRBJ2-3, with D perhaps TRBD1 (6 bases). V shed 10 bases and J shed 6 bases, with 14 bases lying between them. Germline CDR1 and CDR2: SNHLY and FYNNEI. CDR3 length: 12 residues. The CDR3 region has the DNA TGTGCCATCAAGGGGGTTACGGATACGCAGTATTTT. It translates to CAIKGVTDTQYF.

This clonotype was found many times. CDR3 region: CASSQVPRDYGYEQYF. The CDR3 nucleotides are TGCGCCAGCAGCCAAGTCCCCCGGGACTACGGCTACGAGCAGTACTTC. The V call is TRBV4-3, the J call TRBJ2-7, with 7 bases fitting TRBD2. V trimming: 1 base; J trimming: 3 bases; junction bases outside the gene matches: 9. The CDR3 extends over 16 amino acids. Germline CDR1 is LGHNA and CDR2 is YSLEER.

V and J are TRBV6-1 and TRBJ2-3; unclear D gene. From germline, CDR1 is MNHNS and CDR2 SASEGT. V was pared by 8 bases and J by 5 bases, with 14 bases between. The CDR3 has 13 residues. The CDR3 loop reads CASPLRLRDTQYF. Here the CDR3 DNA reads TGTGCCAGCCCCCTCCGACTTCGAGATACGCAGTATTTT.

A note on this clonotype: A clone one base away is much larger, so this may be a read error. The J gene is TRBJ2-7, the V gene TRBV7-9; 7 bases map to TRBD1. This CDR3 spans 17 amino acids. Germline values: CDR1 SEHNR, CDR2 FQNEAQ (reference sequence). Trimming removed 4 bases from V and 4 bases from J; junction bases left unmatched: 16. CDR3 sequence reads: CASSSQPGQPGQYEQYF. The CDR3 DNA reads TGTGCCAGCAGCTCTCAACCGGGACAGCCGGGCCAATACGAGCAGTACTTC. Using reference TRBV7-9 and TRBJ2-7 for the parts outside the CDR3, the full variable domain is DTGVSQNPRHKITKRGQNVTFRCDPISEHNRLYWYRQTLGQGPEFLTYFQNEAQLEKSRLLSDRFSAERPKGSFSTLEIQRTEQGDSAMYLCASSSQPGQPGQYEQYFGPGTRLTVT.

A few counts support this clonotype. V gene TRBV30 combines with J gene TRBJ1-1, with D possibly matching TRBD1 (6 bases). The length of the CDR3 is 15 residues. Trimming stripped 0 bases from V and 3 bases from J, with 14 bases between. Germline CDR1 reads GTSNPN; CDR2 reads SVGIG (reference sequence). DNA of the CDR3: TGTGCCTGGAGTGTACTGCAGGAGGGGGACACTGAAGCTTTCTTT. The encoded protein is CAWSVLQEGDTEAFF.

This clonotype was found a few times. This may arise from a read error, as a much more abundant clone is one base away. Lacking the conserved final phenylalanine or tryptophan, this CDR3 likely reflects a read error. The chain has TRBV28 and TRBJ2-7; D is uncertain. The germline CDR1 and CDR2 sequences are MDHEN and SYDVKM. This CDR3 is built from 13 residues. V was clipped by 3 bases and J by 2 bases, with 8 bases between them. CDR3 in amino acids: CASSLVGAYEQYY. Here the CDR3 DNA reads TGTGCCAGCAGTTTGGTCGGAGCCTACGAGCAGTACTAC.

The rearrangement uses TRBV25-1 and TRBJ1-3; D possibly corresponds to TRBD1 (5 bases). CDR3 length equals 14 residues. Germline V gene data show CDR1 as MGHDK and CDR2 as SYGVNS. The ends were cut back, 7 bases at V and 7 bases at J, with 17 bases in the middle. CDR3 region: CASKPRETGNTIYF. The CDR3 DNA follows: TGTGCCAGCAAACCCAGGGAGACCGGGAACACCATATATTTT.

Points on this clonotype: A much larger clone lies a single base off, so this may be a read error. The chain combines TRBV4-1 with TRBJ1-4, with no clear D. The CDR3 runs to 15 residues. Trimming took 0 bases from V and 5 from J, leaving 10 bases between them. Germline lookup yields CDR1 MGHRA and CDR2 YSYEKL. CDR3 loop: CASSQEPHSNEKLFF. CDR3 in DNA: TGCGCCAGCAGCCAAGAGCCCCACTCGAATGAAAAACTGTTTTTT.

As to this clonotype: This likely comes from a read error, as the CDR3 has no conserved phenylalanine or tryptophan at its end. The chain uses TRBV12-3 or TRBV12-4 and TRBJ2-5, with TRBD2 matching 8 bases. This CDR3 region has 16 residues. J was trimmed by 6 bases and V by 6 bases; bases with no gene match: 15. As DNA, the CDR3 is TGTGCCAGCAGCCTGCATCCGGGACTAGGGGATCAGACCCAGTACTCC. Its translation is CASSLHPGLGDQTQYS.

The table lists this clonotype with a few counts. The chain recombines TRBV4-3 with TRBJ2-7; possibly TRBD2 for D (5 bases). The CDR3 covers 16 residues. Looked up from germline, CDR1 is LGHNA and CDR2 is YSLEER. V lost 0 bases and J lost 0, with 12 bases in between. Here the CDR3 reads CASSQEEGVSSYEQYF. CDR3 DNA sequence: TGCGCCAGCAGCCAAGAAGAGGGCGTTAGCTCCTACGAGCAGTACTTC.

At least ten counts were recorded for this clonotype. V gene TRBV30 combines with J gene TRBJ1-1; the D is unclear. Germline CDR1 GTSNPN, CDR2 SVGIG (reference sequence). The V gene lost 1 base and the J gene lost 5 bases, with 11 bases spanning the gap. This CDR3 is built from 13 residues. CDR3 amino acids: CAWSELGLTEAFF. Written as DNA, the CDR3 is TGTGCCTGGAGTGAGTTGGGCCTTACTGAAGCTTTCTTT.

This clonotype has just a few counts. The chain couples TRBV12-3 or TRBV12-4 to TRBJ1-1; D is perhaps TRBD1 (6 bases). Trimming stripped 5 bases from V and 1 base from J, with 14 bases between. This CDR3 contains 15 residues. This chain's CDR3 is CASSHFRGTNTEAFF. The CDR3 DNA follows: TGTGCCAGCAGTCATTTCAGGGGAACGAACACTGAAGCTTTCTTT.

At least ten counts were recorded for this clonotype. The rearrangement joins TRBV30 to TRBJ1-1; D might be TRBD1 (6 bases). This CDR3 has 14 residues. Trimming shortened V by 0 bases and J by 1 base, and 9 bases separated the two germline ends. The germline V gene has CDR1 GTSNPN and CDR2 SVGIG (reference sequence). CDR3 protein: CAWSVLQGNTEAFF. CDR3 DNA sequence: TGTGCCTGGAGTGTACTACAGGGGAACACTGAAGCTTTCTTT.

A remark on this clonotype: One end of the junction fails to match germline, which may point to a read error. This chain joins TRBV2 and TRBJ2-3, with TRBD2 as a possible D gene (5 bases). CDR1 SNHLY and CDR2 FYNNEI come from the germline V gene. The CDR3 consists of 16 residues. The CDR3 DNA reads TGTGCCAGCAGTGTGCCCGGTGGATCTAGCACAGATACGCGGTATTTT. This encodes CASSVPGGSSTDTRYF.

V is TRBV5-1 and J is TRBJ2-7; tentatively, D is TRBD1 (5 bases). CDR1 is SGHRS, CDR2 YFSETQ, per germline. The CDR3 totals 13 residues. The ends were cut back, 3 bases at V and 3 bases at J, with 10 bases in the middle. The CDR3 loop reads CASSSGAHYEQYF. The CDR3 nucleotides are TGCGCCAGCAGCTCTGGGGCCCACTACGAGCAGTACTTC.

Only one count was recorded for this clonotype. Written as DNA, the CDR3 is TGTGCCAGCAGCTTAGTTGCCTTCAGCGGGGGGGCCCTCTACAATGAGCAGTTCTTC. The encoded protein is CASSLVAFSGGALYNEQFF. V usage is TRBV11-2 and J usage is TRBJ2-1, with TRBD2 identical over 10 bases. The CDR3 consists of 19 residues. In germline, CDR1 is SGHAT, CDR2 FQNNGV. The ends lost 1 base at V and 3 bases at J; junction bases unmatched: 12.

The chain employs TRBV4-1 and TRBJ1-1; D ambiguous. Germline values: CDR1 MGHRA, CDR2 YSYEKL. CDR3 length: 12 amino acids. V was cut by 5 bases and J by 1 base, with 5 bases left in between. For the CDR3, the DNA is TGCGCCAGCAGCTTACCGAACACTGAAGCTTTCTTT. This sequence encodes CASSLPNTEAFF.